The entry below describes one T cell receptor (beta chain). These data are taken from a study of blood T cell repertoires in COVID-19. Study information: Whether acute or convalescent, the COVID-19 samples came from the United States, Italy and Spain. T cells, B-cell-depleted T cells, or PBMCs supplied cDNA or gDNA.

The V segment lost 8 bases and the J segment 3 bases; nucleotides outside the gene matches: 5. Per germline, CDR1 MDHEN and CDR2 SYDVKM. This CDR3 has 13 residues. In the original processing: Estimated nucleated cell counts came from reference gene primer amplification. TCRdb's table, derived via immunoSEQ multiplex PCR, lists solely in-frame clones and lacks some. The V and J calls and clone size come from that table; D and trimming were worked out from the DNA. This sample has some 110,000 clones, with more than 60% found just once. The material sequenced was peripheral blood. The source of this sequence is a man aged 65 to 85 with acute or convalescent COVID-19. This chain joins TRBV28 and TRBJ2-3; 7 bases line up with TRBD1. The CDR3 DNA reads TGTGCCAGCCAACAGGGGATTACAGATACGCAGTATTTT. Amino acids: CASQQGITDTQYF.